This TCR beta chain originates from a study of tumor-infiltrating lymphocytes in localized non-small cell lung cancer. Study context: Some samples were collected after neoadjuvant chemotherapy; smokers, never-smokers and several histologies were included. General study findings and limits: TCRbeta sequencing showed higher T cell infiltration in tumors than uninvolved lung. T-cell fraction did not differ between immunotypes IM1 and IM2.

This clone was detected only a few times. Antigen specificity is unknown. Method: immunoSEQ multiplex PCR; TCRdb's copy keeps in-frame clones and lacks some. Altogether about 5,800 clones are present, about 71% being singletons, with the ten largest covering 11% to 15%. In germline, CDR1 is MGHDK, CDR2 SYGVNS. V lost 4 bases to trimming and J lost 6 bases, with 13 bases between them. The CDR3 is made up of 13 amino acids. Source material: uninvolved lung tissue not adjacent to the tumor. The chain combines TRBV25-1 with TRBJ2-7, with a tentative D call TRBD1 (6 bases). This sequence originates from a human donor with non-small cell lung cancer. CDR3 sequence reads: CASSVEAQGEQYF. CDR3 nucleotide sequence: TGTGCCAGCAGTGTCGAGGCACAGGGCGAGCAGTACTTC.